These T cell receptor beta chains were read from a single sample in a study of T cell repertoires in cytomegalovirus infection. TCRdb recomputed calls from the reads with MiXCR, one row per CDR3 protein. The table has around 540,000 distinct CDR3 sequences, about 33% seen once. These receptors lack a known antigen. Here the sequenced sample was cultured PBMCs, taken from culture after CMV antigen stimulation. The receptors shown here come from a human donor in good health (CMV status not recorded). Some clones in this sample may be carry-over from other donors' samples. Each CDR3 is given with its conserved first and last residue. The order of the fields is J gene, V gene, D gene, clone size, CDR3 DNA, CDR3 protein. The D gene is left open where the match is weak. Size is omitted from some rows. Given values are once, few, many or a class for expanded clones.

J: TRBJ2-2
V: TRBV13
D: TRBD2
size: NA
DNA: TGTGCCAGCAGCCCGGGACTAGCGGGAATTATCGGGGAGCTGTTTTTT
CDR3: CASSPGLAGIIGELFF

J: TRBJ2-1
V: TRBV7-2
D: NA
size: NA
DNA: TGTGCCAGCAGCATCACACCCATCAATGAGCAGTTCTTC
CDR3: CASSITPINEQFF

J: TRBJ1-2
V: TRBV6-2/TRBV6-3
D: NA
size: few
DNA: TGTGCCAGCAGTCATCCTCGGGACACCTGGGACTACACCTTC
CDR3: CASSHPRDTWDYTF

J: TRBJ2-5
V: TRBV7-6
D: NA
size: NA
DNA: TGTGCCAGCAGCGCACTAGTGGAGACCCAGTACTTC
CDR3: CASSALVETQYF

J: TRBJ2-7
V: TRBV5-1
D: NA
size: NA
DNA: TGCGCCAGCAGCTTGGAGCTTTCCTACGAGCAGTACTTC
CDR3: CASSLELSYEQYF

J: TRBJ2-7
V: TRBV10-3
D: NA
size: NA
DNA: TGTGCCATCAGTGATAAGGGTGGGACCTACGAGCAGTACTTC
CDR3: CAISDKGGTYEQYF

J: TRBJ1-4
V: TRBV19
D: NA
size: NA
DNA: TGTGCCAGCCGCGGTGGGGACACCACTAATGAAAAACTGTTTTTT
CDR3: CASRGGDTTNEKLFF

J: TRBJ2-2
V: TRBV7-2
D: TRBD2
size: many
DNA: TGTGCCAGCAGCTTCCGGACTAGCGGGAGGTGGGGGGAGCTGTTTTTT
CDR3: CASSFRTSGRWGELFF

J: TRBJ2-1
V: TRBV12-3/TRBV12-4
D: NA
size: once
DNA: TGTGCCAGCAGCCTGGGACTTCAGCTCGATGAGCAGTTCTTC
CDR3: CASSLGLQLDEQFF

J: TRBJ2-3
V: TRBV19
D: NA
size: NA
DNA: TGTGCCAGTAGTAGGACAGCCACAGATACGCAGTATTTT
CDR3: CASSRTATDTQYF

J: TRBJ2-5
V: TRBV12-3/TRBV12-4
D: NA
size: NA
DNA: TGTGCCAGCAAAAAAGGGTCGGATAGAACCCAGTACTTC
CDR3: CASKKGSDRTQYF

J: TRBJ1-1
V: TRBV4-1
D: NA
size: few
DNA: TGCGCCAGCAGCCAACCGGACCGGAACACTGAAGCTTTCTTT
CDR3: CASSQPDRNTEAFF

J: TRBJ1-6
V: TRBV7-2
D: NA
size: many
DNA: TGTGCCAGCAGCCGTAACGGGCTGGGTTCACCCCTCCACTTT
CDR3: CASSRNGLGSPLHF

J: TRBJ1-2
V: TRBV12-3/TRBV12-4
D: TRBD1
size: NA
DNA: TGTGCCAGCAGTCAGACAGGGGACGGCTACACCTTC
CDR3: CASSQTGDGYTF

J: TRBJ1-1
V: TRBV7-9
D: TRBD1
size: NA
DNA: TGTGCCAGCAGCTTAGAGGGGACAGGCCCGGGCGCTGAAGCTTTCTTT
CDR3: CASSLEGTGPGAEAFF

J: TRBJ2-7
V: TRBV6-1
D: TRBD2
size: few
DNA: TGTGCCAGCAGTCGTAAGCCTAGCGGGAGGCTGAACGAGCAGTACTTC
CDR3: CASSRKPSGRLNEQYF

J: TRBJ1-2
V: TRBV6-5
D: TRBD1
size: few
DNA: TGTGCCAGCAGTTACGGACAGGGAATTGGAAGTGGCTACACCTTC
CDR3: CASSYGQGIGSGYTF

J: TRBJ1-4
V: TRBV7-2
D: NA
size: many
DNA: TGTGCCAGCAGCTTAGAGGCTAATGAAAAACTGTTTTTT
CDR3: CASSLEANEKLFF

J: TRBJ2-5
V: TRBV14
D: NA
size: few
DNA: TGTGCCAGCAGCCAAGCCCACCGGGCACAAGAGACCCAGTACTTC
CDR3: CASSQAHRAQETQYF

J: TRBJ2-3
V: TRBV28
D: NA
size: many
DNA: TGTGCCACCCGACTAGGCGGGAGCACAGATACGCAGTATTTT
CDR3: CATRLGGSTDTQYF

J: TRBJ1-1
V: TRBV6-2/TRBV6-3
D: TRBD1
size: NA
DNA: TGTGCCAGCAGGGACAGGTGGGGGAACACTGAAGCTTTCTTT
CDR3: CASRDRWGNTEAFF

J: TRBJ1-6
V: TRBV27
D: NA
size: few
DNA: TGTGCCAGCAGTAGACAGGTCCAGTCATTAGGTTCACCCCTCCACTTT
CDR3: CASSRQVQSLGSPLHF

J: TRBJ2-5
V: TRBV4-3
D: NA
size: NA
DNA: TGCGCCAGCAGCCATGGGCAGACCCAGTACTTC
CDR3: CASSHGQTQYF

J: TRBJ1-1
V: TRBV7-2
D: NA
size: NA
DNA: TGTGCCAGCAGCTCGATGGGGCAGGGAAACACTGAAGCTTTCTTT
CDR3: CASSSMGQGNTEAFF

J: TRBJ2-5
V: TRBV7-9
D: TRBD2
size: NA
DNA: TGTGCCAGCGAAACGACCCCGACTAGCGGGAGGATAGTCATCGAGACCCAGTACTTC
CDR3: CASETTPTSGRIVIETQYF

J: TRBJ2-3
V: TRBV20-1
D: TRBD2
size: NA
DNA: TGCAGTGCTGTAAGAGCGGGAGCTCCTCCAGATACGCAGTATTTT
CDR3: CSAVRAGAPPDTQYF

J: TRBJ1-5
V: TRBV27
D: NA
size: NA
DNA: TGTGCCAGCAAGGGTCAGGGGAATCAGCCCCAGCATTTT
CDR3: CASKGQGNQPQHF

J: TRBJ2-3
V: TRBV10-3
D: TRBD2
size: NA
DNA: TGTGCCATCAGTGTCGGCCGGGAGGCTGATACGCAGTATTTT
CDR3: CAISVGREADTQYF

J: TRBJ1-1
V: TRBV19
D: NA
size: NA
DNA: TGTGCCAGTAGTATAACTACATCTTCAGGGGCAACTGAAGCTTTCTTT
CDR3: CASSITTSSGATEAFF